These 26 T cell receptor beta chains came from one sample sequenced in a study of immune evolution from preneoplasia to lung adenocarcinoma. This table comes from immunoSEQ multiplex PCR, and its TCRdb copy is limited to in-frame clones, with some not included. Of around 2,500 clones detected, roughly 80% appear once; the ten largest clones hold around 5%. The sample consisted of FFPE invasive lung adenocarcinoma tissue. These receptors originate from a person between 55 and 80 years old with invasive lung adenocarcinoma.

The chain recombines TRBV6-6 with TRBJ1-2; unclear D gene. CDR3 length equals 12 residues. Germline CDR1 and CDR2: MNHNY and SVGAGI (reference sequence). Between the trimmed V and J ends, which lost 8 bases and 6 bases, there was a span of 13 bases. CDR3 loop: CASRNPGDGYTF. As DNA, the CDR3 is TGTGCCAGCCGAAACCCTGGGGATGGCTACACCTTC.

V and J are TRBV11-2 and TRBJ2-1; 7 bases are a match to TRBD2. Germline V gives CDR1 SGHAT, CDR2 FQNNGV. The trim removed 4 bases at V and 0 bases at J, leaving 6 bases unmatched. The length of the CDR3 is 16 residues. The CDR3 DNA reads as TGTGCCAGCAGCTCAATCGGGGGGACCTCCTACAATGAGCAGTTCTTC. Translation gives CASSSIGGTSYNEQFF.

The chain couples TRBV6-1 to TRBJ2-7, with unresolved D. The CDR3 has 14 residues. Germline CDR1 and CDR2: MNHNS and SASEGT. V was trimmed by 1 base and J by 3 bases, leaving 10 bases between them. CDR3 nucleotide sequence: TGTGCCAGCAGTGAAGGTGTCAGAGTCTACGAGCAGTACTTC. This gives the protein CASSEGVRVYEQYF.

This chain connects TRBV11-2 to TRBJ2-5; D remains ambiguous. V lost 4 bases and J lost 5, with 14 bases in between. Germline lookup yields CDR1 SGHAT and CDR2 FQNNGV. The CDR3 consists of 14 residues. CDR3 DNA sequence: TGTGCCAGCAGCTCCCTTTCATTTAGGGAGACCCAGTACTTC. Its translation is CASSSLSFRETQYF. The variable domain in full, with the rest retrieved from reference TRBV11-2 and TRBJ2-5, is EAGVAQSPRYKIIEKRQSVAFWCNPISGHATLYWYQQILGQGPKLLIQFQNNGVVDDSQLPKDRFSAERLKGVDSTLKIQPAKLEDSAVYLCASSSLSFRETQYFGPGTRLLVL.

This clone was seen only a few times. The V and J genes are TRBV7-8 and TRBJ1-5; D is unresolved. Germline values: CDR1 SGHVS, CDR2 FQNEAQ. V lost 4 bases and J 8 bases, leaving 15 bases between the germline ends. The CDR3 runs 14 residues. The CDR3 reads CASSSRKEEKPQHF. The CDR3 DNA sequence: TGTGCCAGCAGCTCCCGAAAAGAAGAAAAGCCCCAGCATTTT.

This clone came up once. This chain connects TRBV4-1 to TRBJ2-7, with D possibly TRBD2 on 6 matching bases. Germline V gene lookup returns CDR1 MGHRA and CDR2 YSYEKL. Trimming took off 1 base at V and 5 bases at J, with 12 bases between the two ends. This CDR3 is built from 14 residues. Here the CDR3 reads CASSQAGAPHEQYF. CDR3 in DNA: TGCGCCAGCAGCCAAGCGGGAGCCCCTCACGAGCAGTACTTC.

The chain has TRBV10-3 and TRBJ2-7, with D perhaps assigned TRBD1 or TRBD2 (5 bases each). Trimming cost V 5 bases and J 3 bases, with 11 bases left between them. Germline values: CDR1 ENHRY, CDR2 SYGVKD. The CDR3 extends over 13 amino acids. Here the CDR3 reads CAISNQGVYEQYF. In DNA, the CDR3 is TGTGCCATCAGTAACCAGGGAGTCTACGAGCAGTACTTC.

The V call is TRBV4-1, the J call TRBJ2-1; 16 bases are shared with TRBD2. CDR1 MGHRA and CDR2 YSYEKL come from the germline V gene. V lost 0 bases to trimming and J lost 2 bases; unmatched junction nucleotides: 10. The CDR3 is 21 amino acids. The CDR3 region has the DNA TGCGCCAGCAGCCAAGAGGTCCCCGGGACTAGCGGGAGGGCCACCTACAATGAGCAGTTCTTC. Translation: CASSQEVPGTSGRATYNEQFF.

V usage is TRBV7-2 and J usage is TRBJ2-1, with TRBD2 matching 9 bases. The germline V gene has CDR1 SGHTA and CDR2 FQGNSA. The J segment lost 4 bases and the V segment lost 1 base, leaving 2 bases of the junction unmatched. This CDR3 region has 15 residues. CDR3 sequence: CASSLDSGGYNEQFF. The CDR3 DNA reads TGTGCCAGCAGCTTAGACAGCGGGGGGTACAATGAGCAGTTCTTC.

Notes on this clone: Sequence at one end of the junction differs from germline and may be a read error. The chain uses TRBV12-5 and TRBJ1-1; D unclear. This CDR3 is built from 13 residues. The germline CDR1 and CDR2 sequences are LGHNT and FRNRAP. The CDR3 sequence: CASGRGDPPEAFF. As DNA, the CDR3 is TGTGCTAGTGGTCGCGGAGACCCCCCTGAGGCTTTCTTT.

The V gene is TRBV4-2, the J gene TRBJ1-4; TRBD1 matches at 8 bases. The CDR3 length is 15 residues. The V segment lost 0 bases and the J segment 10 bases; nucleotides outside the gene matches: 7. The germline gives CDR1 LGHNA, CDR2 YNFKEQ. The chain's CDR3 is CASSQDGQGAVKLFF. CDR3 nucleotides: TGTGCCAGCAGCCAAGATGGGCAGGGGGCCGTAAAACTGTTTTTT.

This rearrangement joins TRBV10-1 to TRBJ1-5; D remains unclear. The CDR3 has 15 amino acids. Germline loops: CDR1 WNHNN, CDR2 SYGVQD (reference sequence). Trimming pared 2 bases from V and 4 bases from J, leaving 12 bases between. The CDR3 DNA sequence: TGCGCCAGCAGTGAGGTTTCAGGCGAGAATCAGCCCCAGCATTTT. Protein sequence: CASSEVSGENQPQHF.

The V and J genes are TRBV11-2 and TRBJ2-7; D may be TRBD2 (5 bases). V was clipped by 1 base and J by 7 bases, with 14 bases between them. Germline V gene sequence: CDR1 SGHAT, CDR2 FQNNGV. The CDR3 runs 14 residues. The CDR3 loop reads CASSLAVYSGEQYF. Here the CDR3 DNA reads TGTGCCAGCAGCTTAGCCGTTTACTCGGGGGAGCAGTACTTC.

The V call is TRBV4-3, the J call TRBJ2-7; TRBD1 aligns across 7 bases. The germline V gene encodes CDR1 LGHNA and CDR2 YSLEER. Trimming took 2 bases from V and 0 from J; bases not matched to a gene: 4. The length of the CDR3 is 15 residues. CDR3 DNA: TGCGCCAGCAGCCAAATCCGGGACAGCTCCTACGAGCAGTACTTC. Amino acids: CASSQIRDSSYEQYF.

V and J are TRBV5-6 and TRBJ2-7; no reliable D call. CDR1 and CDR2 (germline): SGHDT, YYEEEE. The CDR3 totals 15 residues. Between the trimmed V and J ends, which lost 0 bases and 4 bases, there was a span of 14 bases. The CDR3 nucleotides read TGTGCCAGCAGCTTGGAGGGTAGAAACGGTTACGAGCAGTACTTC. It translates to CASSLEGRNGYEQYF.

This clone has only a few counts. The chain couples TRBV7-3 to TRBJ2-2; D remains unclear. The CDR3 extends over 17 amino acids. The V end lost 3 bases, the J end lost 0 bases, and 14 bases lay between the germline ends. Germline V lookup: CDR1 SGHTA, CDR2 FQGTGA. The CDR3 protein is CASSLVAIGANTGELFF. CDR3 sequence (DNA): TGTGCCAGCAGCTTGGTGGCCATCGGCGCGAACACCGGGGAGCTGTTTTTT. The full variable domain, its missing parts supplied by reference TRBV7-3 and TRBJ2-2, is GAGVSQTPSNKVTEKGKYVELRCDPISGHTALYWYRQSLGQGPEFLIYFQGTGAADDSGLPNDRFFAVRPEGSVSTLKIQRTERGDSAVYLCASSLVAIGANTGELFFGEGSRLTVL.

V is TRBV7-2 and J is TRBJ1-6; D gene uncertain. This CDR3 region has 13 residues. Deletions cut 2 bases from V and 9 bases from J, with 8 bases between. Germline-derived CDR1 and CDR2 are SGHTA and FQGNSA. CDR3 in amino acids: CASSLNMGSPLHF. DNA of the CDR3: TGTGCCAGCAGCTTAAATATGGGTTCACCCCTCCACTTT.

CDR3 in amino acids: CASSSNRGLVTGELFF. The CDR3 DNA sequence: TGTGCCAGTAGTAGTAACAGGGGGCTTGTCACCGGGGAGCTGTTTTTT. The chain employs TRBV19 and TRBJ2-2; 9 positions match TRBD1. Trimming at V came to 4 bases and at J to 4 bases, leaving 7 bases not matched to a gene. This CDR3 comprises 16 residues. The germline V gene encodes CDR1 LNHDA and CDR2 SQIVND (reference sequence).

This chain uses TRBV29-1 with TRBJ1-2, with D perhaps matching TRBD1 (5 bases). The CDR3 covers 12 residues. The V end was cut by 2 bases, the J end by 2 bases, with 6 bases between. Germline CDR1 and CDR2: SQVTM and ANQGSEA. CDR3 sequence reads: CSVERGNYGYTF. The CDR3 DNA reads TGCAGCGTTGAACGGGGCAACTATGGCTACACCTTC.

The chain joins TRBV5-5 to TRBJ2-3; 8 bases line up with TRBD2. Unmatched junction bases numbered 13, after V lost 5 bases and J lost 5 bases. The length of the CDR3 is 16 residues. Germline V gives CDR1 SGHKS, CDR2 YYEKEE (reference sequence). CDR3 DNA sequence: TGTGCCAGCAGAAAAGGGCACACTGCGGGGGGAGATACGCAGTATTTT. Translating it yields CASRKGHTAGGDTQYF.

The chain carries TRBV11-1 and TRBJ2-2, with a possible D match to TRBD2 (6 bases). From germline, CDR1 is SGHAT and CDR2 FQDESV (reference sequence). The V end lost 5 bases, the J end lost 2 bases, and 12 bases lay between the germline ends. CDR3 length equals 15 residues. The CDR3 spells CASSHPRENTGELFF. CDR3 DNA sequence: TGTGCCAGCAGCCACCCGCGGGAAAACACCGGGGAGCTGTTTTTT.

J is TRBJ1-2 and V is TRBV6-1; D is unresolved. CDR1 is MNHNS, CDR2 SASEGT, per germline. This CDR3 has 10 amino acids. The germline V and J ends were trimmed by 6 bases and 8 bases, with 7 bases remaining between them. The chain's CDR3 is CASREDGYTF. The CDR3 bases are TGTGCCAGCAGAGAGGACGGCTACACCTTC.

The chain links TRBV7-9 to TRBJ1-4, with TRBD1 as a possible D gene (5 bases). V dropped 3 bases and J dropped 7 bases, with 12 bases sitting between them. The CDR3 runs 14 residues. Germline CDR1 SEHNR, CDR2 FQNEAQ (reference sequence). CDR3 nucleotides: TGTGCCAGCAGCTTGTGGGGGGAAGGTGAAAAACTGTTTTTT. It yields the protein CASSLWGEGEKLFF.

The rearrangement uses TRBV2 and TRBJ2-7; D may be TRBD1 (5 bases). Germline CDR1 reads SNHLY; CDR2 reads FYNNEI. CDR3 size: 11 residues. Trimming left V 6 bases short and J 6 bases short, with 9 bases between. The CDR3 DNA sequence: TGTGCCAGCAGCAACAGGCTCGAGCAGTACTTC. Residues: CASSNRLEQYF.

The V and J genes are TRBV20-1 and TRBJ1-5, with D tentatively TRBD1 (5 bases). Trimming took 5 bases from V and 6 from J, leaving 8 bases between them. This CDR3 has 11 amino acids. Germline V gene data show CDR1 as DFQATT and CDR2 as SNEGSKA (reference sequence). CDR3 region: CSAGGGQPQHF. CDR3 in DNA: TGCAGTGCTGGGGGGGGTCAGCCCCAGCATTTT.

The chain joins TRBV27 to TRBJ2-5; 8 positions agree with TRBD2. CDR3 size: 14 residues. The ends lost 0 bases at V and 8 bases at J; junction bases unmatched: 5. The V gene's germline CDR1 is MNHEY and CDR2 SMNVEV (reference sequence). The CDR3 protein is CASSLSGSGTTQYF. CDR3 sequence (DNA): TGTGCCAGCAGTTTATCAGGTAGCGGGACTACCCAGTACTTC.